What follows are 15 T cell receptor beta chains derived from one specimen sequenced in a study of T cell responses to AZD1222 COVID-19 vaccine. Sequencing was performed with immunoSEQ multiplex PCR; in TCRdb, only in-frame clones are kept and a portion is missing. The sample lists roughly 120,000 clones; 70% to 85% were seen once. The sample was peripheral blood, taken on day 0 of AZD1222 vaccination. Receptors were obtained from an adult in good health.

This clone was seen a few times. CDR3 nucleotide sequence: TGCGCCAGCATCCGCAGGGGGTCCCCGTGCAATCAGCCCCAGCATTTT. Protein product: CASIRRGSPCNQPQHF. The chain has TRBV23-1 and TRBJ1-5; 7 bases line up with TRBD1. TRBV23-1 is given ORF status, its function remaining uncertain. The ends lost 7 bases at V and 2 bases at J; junction bases unmatched: 11. The CDR3 totals 16 residues.

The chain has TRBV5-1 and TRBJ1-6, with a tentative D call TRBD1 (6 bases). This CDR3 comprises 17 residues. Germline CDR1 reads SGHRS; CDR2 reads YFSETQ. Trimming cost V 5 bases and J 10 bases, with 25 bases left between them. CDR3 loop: CASSLLGGPASNSPLHF. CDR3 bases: TGCGCCAGCAGTCTACTGGGGGGCCCCGCAAGTAACTCACCCCTCCACTTT.

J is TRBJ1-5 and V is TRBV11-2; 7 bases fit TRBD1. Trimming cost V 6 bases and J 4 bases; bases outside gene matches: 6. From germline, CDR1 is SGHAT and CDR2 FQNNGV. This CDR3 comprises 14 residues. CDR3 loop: CASSPGTANQPQHF. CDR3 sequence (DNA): TGTGCCAGCAGTCCCGGGACAGCAAATCAGCCCCAGCATTTT.

CDR3: CAWGGQGRYYEQYF. The CDR3, as DNA: TGTGCCTGGGGAGGGCAGGGGAGGTACTACGAGCAGTACTTC. The chain employs TRBV30 and TRBJ2-7; the D call may be TRBD1 or TRBD2 (6 bases each). This CDR3 region has 14 residues. Germline CDR1 is GTSNPN and CDR2 is SVGIG (reference sequence). With 5 bases removed from V and 3 bases from J, the gap between germline ends came to 17 bases.

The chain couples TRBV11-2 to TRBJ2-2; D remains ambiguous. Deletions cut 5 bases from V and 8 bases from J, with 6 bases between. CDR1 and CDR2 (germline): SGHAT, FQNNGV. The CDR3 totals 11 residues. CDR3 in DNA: TGTGCCAGCAGCCCCTCAGGGGAGCTGTTTTTT. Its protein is CASSPSGELFF.

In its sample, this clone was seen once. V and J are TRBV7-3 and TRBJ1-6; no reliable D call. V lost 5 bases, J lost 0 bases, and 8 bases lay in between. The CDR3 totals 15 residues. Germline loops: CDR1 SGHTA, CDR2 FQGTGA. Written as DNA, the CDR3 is TGTGCCAGCAGCCCTGGGAGCTCCTATAATTCACCCCTCCACTTT. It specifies CASSPGSSYNSPLHF.

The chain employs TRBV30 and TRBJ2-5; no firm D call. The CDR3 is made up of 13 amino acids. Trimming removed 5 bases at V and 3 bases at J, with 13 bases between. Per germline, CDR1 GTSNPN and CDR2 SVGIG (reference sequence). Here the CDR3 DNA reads TGTGCCTGGTCCTCCCCCAGCAAAGAGACCCAGTACTTC. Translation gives CAWSSPSKETQYF. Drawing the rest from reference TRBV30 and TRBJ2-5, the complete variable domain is SQTIHQWPATLVQPVGSPLSLECTVEGTSNPNLYWYRQAAGRGLQLLFYSVGIGQISSEVPQNLSASRPQDRQFILSSKKLLLSDSGFYLCAWSSPSKETQYFGPGTRLLVL.

The CDR3 DNA sequence: TGCGCCAGCAGCTTGGCCAGGGGACCTCCTAACTATGGCTACACCTTC. Translated: CASSLARGPPNYGYTF. The rearrangement links TRBV5-1 to TRBJ1-2, with a tentative D call TRBD1 (6 bases). Germline CDR1 is SGHRS and CDR2 is YFSETQ. V was trimmed by 0 bases and J by 0 bases, leaving 12 bases between them. This CDR3 region has 16 residues.

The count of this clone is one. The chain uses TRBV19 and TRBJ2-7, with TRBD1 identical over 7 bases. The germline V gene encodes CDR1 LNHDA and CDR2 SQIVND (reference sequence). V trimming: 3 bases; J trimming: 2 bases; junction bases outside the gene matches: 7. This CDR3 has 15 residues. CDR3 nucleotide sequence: TGTGCCAGTAGTATCGTAGGGGGCCGGACCTACGAGCAGTACTTC. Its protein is CASSIVGGRTYEQYF.

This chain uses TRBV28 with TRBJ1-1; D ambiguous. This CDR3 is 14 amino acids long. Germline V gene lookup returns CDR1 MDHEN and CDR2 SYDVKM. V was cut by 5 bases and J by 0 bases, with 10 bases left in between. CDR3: CASSPQDMNTEAFF. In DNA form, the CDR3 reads TGTGCCAGCAGTCCCCAGGATATGAACACTGAAGCTTTCTTT.

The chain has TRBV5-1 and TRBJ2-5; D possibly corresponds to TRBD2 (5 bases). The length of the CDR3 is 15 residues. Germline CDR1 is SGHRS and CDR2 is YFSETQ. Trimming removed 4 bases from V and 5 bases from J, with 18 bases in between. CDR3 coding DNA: TGCGCCAGCAGCCCAGGAAGCCCCACGGGGGAGACCCAGTACTTC. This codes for CASSPGSPTGETQYF. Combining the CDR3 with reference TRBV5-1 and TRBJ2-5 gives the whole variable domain KAGVTQTPRYLIKTRGQQVTLSCSPISGHRSVSWYQQTPGQGLQFLFEYFSETQRNKGNFPGRFSGRQFSNSRSEMNVSTLELGDSALYLCASSPGSPTGETQYFGPGTRLLVL.

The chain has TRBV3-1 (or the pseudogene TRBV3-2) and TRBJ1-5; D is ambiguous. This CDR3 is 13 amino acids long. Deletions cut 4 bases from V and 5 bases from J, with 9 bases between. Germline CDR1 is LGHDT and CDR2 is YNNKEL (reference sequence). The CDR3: CASSREVDQPQHF. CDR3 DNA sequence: TGTGCCAGCAGCCGAGAGGTGGATCAGCCCCAGCATTTT.

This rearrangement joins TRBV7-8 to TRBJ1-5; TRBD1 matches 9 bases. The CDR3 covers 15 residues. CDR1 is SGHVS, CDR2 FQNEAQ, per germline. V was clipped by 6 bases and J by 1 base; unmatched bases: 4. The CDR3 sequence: CASSLQGASNQPQHF. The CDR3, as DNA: TGTGCCAGCAGTTTACAGGGGGCGAGCAATCAGCCCCAGCATTTT.

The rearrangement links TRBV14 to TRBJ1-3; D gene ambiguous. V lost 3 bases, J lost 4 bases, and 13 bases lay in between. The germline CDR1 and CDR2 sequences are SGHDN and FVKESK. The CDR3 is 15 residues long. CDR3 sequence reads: CASSHRAAAGNTIYF. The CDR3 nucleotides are TGTGCCAGCAGCCATCGGGCAGCGGCAGGAAACACCATATATTTT.

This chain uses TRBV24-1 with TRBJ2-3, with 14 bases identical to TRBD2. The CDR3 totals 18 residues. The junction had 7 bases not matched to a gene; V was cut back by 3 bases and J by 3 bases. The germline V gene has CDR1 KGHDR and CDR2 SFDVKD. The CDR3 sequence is CATSDTRTSGGSTDTQYF. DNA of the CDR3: TGTGCCACCAGTGATACCCGGACTAGCGGGGGGTCGACAGATACGCAGTATTTT.